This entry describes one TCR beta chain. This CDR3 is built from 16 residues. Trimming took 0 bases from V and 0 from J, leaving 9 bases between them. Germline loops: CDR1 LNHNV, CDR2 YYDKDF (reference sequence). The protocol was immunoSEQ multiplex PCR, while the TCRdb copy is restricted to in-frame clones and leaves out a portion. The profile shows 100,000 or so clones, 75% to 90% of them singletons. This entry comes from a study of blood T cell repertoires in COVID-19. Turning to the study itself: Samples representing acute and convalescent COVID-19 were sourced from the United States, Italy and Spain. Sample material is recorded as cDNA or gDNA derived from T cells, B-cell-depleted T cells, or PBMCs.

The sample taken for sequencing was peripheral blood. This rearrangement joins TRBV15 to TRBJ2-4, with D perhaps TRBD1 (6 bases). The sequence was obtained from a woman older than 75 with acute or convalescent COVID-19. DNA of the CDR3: TGTGCCACCAGCAGAGAGCAGGGGATAGCCAAAAACATTCAGTACTTC. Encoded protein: CATSREQGIAKNIQYF.